The 8 T cell receptor beta chains presented below share a single source sample, sequenced in a study of vaccination effects on CD4 cells after COVID-19. These receptors' targets are unknown. Assay used: immunoSEQ multiplex PCR; TCRdb lists only in-frame clones, some missing. The sample records some 30,000 clones, roughly 86% being singletons. Pools of viral peptides were used by the ViraFEST assay to expand antigen-specific CD4+ T cells ahead of sequencing. Investigators separated out CD4+ T cells once 10 days of culture had passed. Of the BNT162b2 and mRNA-1273 vaccines, participants received two doses of one or the other. Sequenced material: CD4+ T cells from PBMCs cultured with HCoV-NL63 spike peptides, taken after COVID-19 vaccination. The receptors shown here come from a human donor who received a COVID-19 vaccine. Some clones in this sample may be carry-over from other donors' samples.

This sequence joins TRBV11-2 and TRBJ1-1; D remains ambiguous. V was shortened by 2 bases and J by 1 base, with 5 bases between the two germline ends. From germline, CDR1 is SGHAT and CDR2 FQNNGV. The CDR3 length is 13 residues. The CDR3 sequence is CASSLRRNTEAFF. The CDR3 DNA follows: TGTGCCAGCAGCTTACGGCGGAACACTGAAGCTTTCTTT.

This clone was counted between two and nine times. This chain uses TRBV6-2 or TRBV6-3 with TRBJ2-7; no clear D gene. The V and J ends lost 5 bases and 3 bases respectively, with 14 bases between them. The length of the CDR3 is 14 residues. CDR1 is MNHEY, CDR2 SVGEGT, per germline. The CDR3 spells CASSPSTHFYEQYV. DNA for the CDR3: TGTGCCAGCAGTCCATCGACACATTTCTACGAGCAGTACGTC.

This sequence joins TRBV2 and TRBJ2-3; D is perhaps TRBD2 (6 bases). V was pared by 7 bases and J by 3 bases, with 17 bases between. Germline-derived CDR1 and CDR2 are SNHLY and FYNNEI. The CDR3 contains 15 residues. The CDR3, as DNA: TGTGCCAGCAAATCGGACCTGGGGGGAACAGATACGCAGTATTTT. Protein product: CASKSDLGGTDTQYF.

This chain links TRBV6-5 with TRBJ1-2; TRBD1 matches 8 bases. The CDR3 runs 15 residues. Germline trimming cut 6 bases from V and 2 bases from J; bases unmatched to any gene: 8. In germline, CDR1 is MNHEY, CDR2 SVGAGI. The chain's CDR3 is CASSRDRGVNYGYTF. CDR3 nucleotides: TGTGCCAGCAGCCGAGACAGGGGAGTAAACTATGGCTACACCTTC.

The chain couples TRBV5-1 to TRBJ2-6, with D uncertain. V was clipped by 0 bases and J by 0 bases, with 4 bases between them. The CDR3 consists of 15 residues. Looked up from germline, CDR1 is SGHRS and CDR2 is YFSETQ. This chain's CDR3 is CASSLGSSGANVLTF. The DNA for the CDR3 is TGCGCCAGCAGCTTGGGGAGCTCTGGGGCCAACGTCCTGACTTTC. Looking up the rest from reference TRBV5-1 and TRBJ2-6 gives the full variable domain: KAGVTQTPRYLIKTRGQQVTLSCSPISGHRSVSWYQQTPGQGLQFLFEYFSETQRNKGNFPGRFSGRQFSNSRSEMNVSTLELGDSALYLCASSLGSSGANVLTFGAGSRLTVL.

The chain employs TRBV19 and TRBJ2-3, with 8 bases aligning to TRBD1. Germline CDR1 reads LNHDA; CDR2 reads SQIVND (reference sequence). The CDR3 has 15 amino acids. V shed 4 bases, J shed 3 bases, and the junction held 6 bases outside the gene matches. The chain's CDR3 is CASSSLTGETDTQYF. DNA for the CDR3: TGTGCCAGTAGTAGCCTGACAGGGGAGACAGATACGCAGTATTTT. Variable domain in full (rest from reference TRBV19 and TRBJ2-3): DGGITQSPKYLFRKEGQNVTLSCEQNLNHDAMYWYRQDPGQGLRLIYYSQIVNDFQKGDIAEGYSVSREKKESFPLTVTSAQKNPTAFYLCASSSLTGETDTQYFGPGTRLTVL.

The gene calls are TRBV10-2 and TRBJ1-2; D ambiguous. CDR3 size: 14 residues. The V end lost 10 bases, the J end lost 8 bases, and 23 bases lay between the germline ends. Per germline, CDR1 WSHSY and CDR2 SAAADI. CDR3 in DNA: TGCGCCACCGCGACCGGTATGAGGGCGGAAGGCTACACCTTC. This gives the protein CATATGMRAEGYTF.

The chain is built from TRBV9 and TRBJ1-1, with 7 bases identical to TRBD1. Looked up from germline, CDR1 is SGDLS and CDR2 is YYNGEE. The CDR3 extends over 15 amino acids. Trimming at V came to 3 bases and at J to 6 bases, leaving 11 bases not matched to a gene. CDR3 nucleotide sequence: TGTGCCAGCAGCGCGAGGGGGACAGAGCTCCCTGAAGCTTTCTTT. It encodes CASSARGTELPEAFF. Filled out from reference TRBV9 and TRBJ1-1, the complete variable domain reads DSGVTQTPKHLITATGQRVTLRCSPRSGDLSVYWYQQSLDQGLQFLIQYYNGEERAKGNILERFSAQQFPDLHSELNLSSLELGDSALYFCASSARGTELPEAFFGQGTRLTVV.